The source of this T cell receptor beta chain is a study of T cells expressing NK-cell markers. For the study at large: Repertoires of TCR beta were obtained from T cells sorted as CD3+CD56+NKG2C+, CD3+CD56+NKG2C- and CD3+CD56-NKG2C+. Study conclusions and caveats: For a few donors, these clonotypes were likewise the leading ones in the CD3+CD56-NKG2C+ fraction. Dominant NKG2C+ clonotypes accounted for 1.0-7.0% of CD8+ T cells in a handful of donors.

CDR3 length equals 15 residues. From germline, CDR1 is MNHNS and CDR2 SASEGT. Comments on this clonotype: Its antigen is currently unknown.

The authors made TCR beta cDNA libraries by 5'RACE template switching. This switching added a universal primer site and UMIs. TCRdb re-called the 5' RACE reads and catalogs CDR3 proteins one per entry, DNA excluded. Recorded for this sample: almost 450,000 distinct CDR3 sequences. Sequencing was carried out using blood T cells: a sorted CD56 or NKG2C T cell subset, CD4+ or CD8+ T cells, or bulk PBMC T cells (not recorded which). This chain joins TRBV6-1 and TRBJ2-1; TCRdb designates TRBD2, a call that cannot be tested without DNA. This sequence originates from a woman between 18 and 69 years old in good health. The CDR3: CASSQSGPSYNEQFF.